The clone carrying this T cell receptor (beta chain) was found once. Its antigen is undetermined. The V gene's germline CDR1 is WSHSY and CDR2 SAAADI. The CDR3 has 17 amino acids. With 3 bases clipped from V and 6 bases from J, the junction kept 6 bases outside the gene matches. Fresh peripheral blood, around 9.5 ml, yielded the PBMCs. The data originate from a study of T cells in Graves' hyperthyroidism and ophthalmopathy. The study's findings and limits: Appearing also in blood were most of the thyroid clonotypes expanded above 0.001.

Template material for amplifying TCR beta CDR3 regions consisted of RNA transcripts. With the HTBI primer set, the TCR CDR3 went through a first round of RT-PCR. TCRdb fed the multiplex PCR reads into MiXCR, producing one record per CDR3 protein. The sample contains hundreds of thousands of distinct CDR3 sequences, about 14% of which appear only once. This chain links TRBV10-2 with TRBJ2-1, with TRBD2 identical over 15 bases. Sequencing input: blood. The clonotype was recovered from a woman aged 18-30 years with Graves' hyperthyroidism. The CDR3 sequence is CASSEGLAGGPGNEQFF. The CDR3 coding sequence is TGCGCCAGCAGTGAAGGACTAGCGGGAGGGCCGGGCAATGAGCAGTTCTTC.